The 14 T cell receptor beta chains below were found in one sample sequenced in a study of human T cells and chemical hapten exposure. Time point here: patch test 2, 6 weeks after DPC sensitization. Indicated treatment: therapeutic diphenylcyclopropenone sensitization with weekly scalp DPC. TCRdb re-derived calls from the RACE reads in MiXCR, one entry per CDR3 protein. The data show 330,000 or so distinct CDR3 sequences, about 6% seen once. This material consisted of whole blood, taken in connection with sensitization to the hapten diphenylcyclopropenone (DPC). All receptors come from a woman younger than 30 with alopecia areata. Some clones in this sample may be carry-over from other donors' samples.

The rearrangement links TRBV7-2 to TRBJ1-3; possibly TRBD1 for D (5 bases). The germline V gene encodes CDR1 SGHTA and CDR2 FQGNSA. V lost 1 base and J lost 7, with 11 bases in between. This CDR3 spans 14 amino acids. The DNA of the CDR3 is TGTGCCAGCAGCTTAGAAGGGGTCAGCAACACCATATATTTT. Translating gives CASSLEGVSNTIYF.

This clonotype was detected a few times. The chain joins TRBV6-2 or TRBV6-3 to TRBJ2-7; D possibly uses TRBD1 or TRBD2 (5 bases each). The germline gives CDR1 MNHEY, CDR2 SVGEGT. The CDR3 totals 15 residues. With 5 bases removed from V and 2 bases from J, the gap between germline ends came to 16 bases. The CDR3 bases are TGTGCCAGCAGTACTCCTGGGACCCAGGCCTACGAGCAGTACTTC. Encoded protein: CASSTPGTQAYEQYF.

This clonotype showed up many times. The rearrangement joins TRBV29-1 to TRBJ1-2; 9 bases fit TRBD1. This CDR3 is built from 14 residues. CDR1 is SQVTM, CDR2 ANQGSEA, per germline. J gave up 2 bases and V 5 bases, and 6 bases lay outside the gene matches. CDR3 residues: CSVSPDRGNYGYTF. The CDR3 DNA is TGCAGCGTTAGTCCCGACAGGGGGAACTATGGCTACACCTTC.

The rearrangement links TRBV12-3 or TRBV12-4 to TRBJ2-3; 7 bases are shared with TRBD2. This CDR3 comprises 17 residues. V was pared by 5 bases and J by 1 base, with 12 bases of the junction left unmatched. The CDR3 sequence: CASSRTAGPLGTDTQYF. CDR3 DNA: TGTGCCAGCAGTCGAACAGCGGGGCCGTTGGGCACAGATACGCAGTATTTT.

This clonotype has more than one count but fewer than ten. CDR3 sequence (DNA): TGTGCCAGCTCACCACCGCGGACAGCCAGCTCCTACAATGAGCAGTTCTTC. Translated, it gives CASSPPRTASSYNEQFF. The chain has TRBV18 and TRBJ2-1; tentative D call: TRBD1 (6 bases). This CDR3 region has 17 residues. Trimming removed 0 bases from V and 0 bases from J, with 12 bases in between. Germline CDR1 reads KGHSH; CDR2 reads LQKENI.

The table lists this clonotype with many counts. The gene calls are TRBV6-5 and TRBJ1-2; no reliable D call. Trimming took 6 bases from V and 0 from J, leaving 5 bases between them. The CDR3 runs to 12 residues. Germline V CDR1 and CDR2: MNHEY, SVGAGI. CDR3 region: CASRGPNYGYTF. The CDR3 DNA follows: TGTGCCAGCAGGGGCCCTAACTATGGCTACACCTTC.

This clonotype has more than one count but fewer than ten. The DNA of the CDR3 is TGTGCTAGTGGCCCCTATCCAGGGGCTGAAGCTTTCTTT. It translates to CASGPYPGAEAFF. The chain employs TRBV12-5 and TRBJ1-1, with D maybe TRBD1 (6 bases). Trimming cost V 6 bases and J 6 bases, with 14 bases left between them. Per the germline V gene, CDR1 is LGHNT and CDR2 is FRNRAP. The CDR3 covers 13 residues.

This clonotype came up a few times. The chain carries TRBV7-8 and TRBJ2-7; D may be TRBD2 (5 bases). This CDR3 is 13 amino acids long. V shed 2 bases and J shed 7 bases, with 12 bases lying between them. Germline-derived CDR1 and CDR2 are SGHVS and FQNEAQ. CDR3 in amino acids: CASSLRLGVEQYF. In nucleotides, the CDR3 is TGTGCCAGCAGCTTAAGGTTGGGAGTTGAGCAGTACTTC.

At least ten counts were recorded for this clonotype. This sequence joins TRBV6-6 and TRBJ1-5; D is uncertain. The CDR3 extends over 11 amino acids. Germline loops: CDR1 MNHNY, CDR2 SVGAGI (reference sequence). The V and J ends lost 5 bases and 6 bases respectively, with 5 bases between them. This chain's CDR3 is CASSNPQPQHF. CDR3 in DNA: TGTGCCAGCAGTAACCCTCAGCCCCAGCATTTT.

This clonotype has at least ten counts. The rearrangement uses TRBV4-3 and TRBJ1-2; 8 bases line up with TRBD1. Unmatched junction bases numbered 7, after V lost 0 bases and J lost 7 bases. This CDR3 is built from 15 residues. From germline, CDR1 is LGHNA and CDR2 YSLEER. The CDR3 protein is CASSQESQGAGGYTF. As DNA, the CDR3 is TGCGCCAGCAGCCAAGAGAGTCAGGGGGCAGGTGGCTACACCTTC.

The chain combines TRBV20-1 with TRBJ2-7, with 7 bases aligning to TRBD2. The CDR3 totals 11 residues. From germline, CDR1 is DFQATT and CDR2 SNEGSKA (reference sequence). In DNA form, the CDR3 reads TGCTCGGGGGGTATAAATCGCGAGCAGTACTTC. Its translation: CSGGINREQYF.

This clonotype was recorded many times. The chain uses TRBV6-1 and TRBJ1-5; 10 nucleotides line up with TRBD1. V trimming: 5 bases; J trimming: 3 bases; junction bases outside the gene matches: 4. The germline gives CDR1 MNHNS, CDR2 SASEGT. There are 15 residues in the CDR3. The CDR3 DNA follows: TGTGCCAGCAGTCCTGGGACAGGGGCCAATCAGCCCCAGCATTTT. Its protein product is CASSPGTGANQPQHF.

The chain uses TRBV9 and TRBJ2-7; D is uncertain. Germline assignment: CDR1 SGDLS and CDR2 YYNGEE. This CDR3 has 13 amino acids. Trimming left V 4 bases short and J 3 bases short, with 11 bases between. Here the CDR3 DNA reads TGTGCCAGCAGCTCTCTCCCCGGCTACGAGCAGTACTTC. Protein sequence: CASSSLPGYEQYF.

The chain has TRBV2 and TRBJ2-3, with no clear D. Germline V CDR1 and CDR2: SNHLY, FYNNEI. V gave up 4 bases and J gave up 12 bases, with 14 bases separating them. The CDR3 loop spans 12 amino acids. CDR3 region: CASSVGRQRQYF. In nucleotides, the CDR3 is TGTGCCAGCAGTGTGGGCAGGCAAAGACAGTATTTT.